What follows describes a single T cell receptor beta chain. Its antigen is unidentified. The data originate from a study of cytomegalovirus exposure and HLA in healthy donors. Regarding the study as a whole: Several of the most significant clusters appeared linked to common viral pathogens, based on a later analysis. Presence/absence results assume similar sequencing depth per donor, which may not hold.

The CDR3 is made up of 14 amino acids. The germline V and J ends were trimmed by 2 bases and 1 base, with 9 bases remaining between them. CDR1 and CDR2 (germline): SGHDN, FVKESK. This cohort consisted of healthy bone marrow donors. The primer mix had 60 Vbeta and 13 Jbeta primers. Profiled with immunoSEQ multiplex PCR; TCRdb holds only in-frame clones, not every one. The data contain 140,000 to 150,000 clones, 76% of them singletons. This chain connects TRBV14 to TRBJ2-7; D might be TRBD1 (6 bases). The source is a man in his forties in good health and CMV-seronegative. Sequenced sample: PBMCs. CDR3 amino acids: CASSQLTGSYEQYF. CDR3 in DNA: TGTGCCAGCAGCCAACTGACAGGATCCTACGAGCAGTACTTC.